A single sample gave rise to the 24 T cell receptor beta chains below, sequenced in a study of T cell responses to AZD1222 COVID-19 vaccine. TCRdb's copy holds only in-frame clones and misses some; the assay was immunoSEQ multiplex PCR. The sample shows about 70,000 clones, 80% to 85% of them seen only once. This specimen consisted of peripheral blood, obtained on day 0 of AZD1222 vaccination. These receptors originate from an adult in good health.

This clone has more than one count but fewer than ten. The J gene is TRBJ1-4, the V gene TRBV27; 9 bases are shared with TRBD1. Per the germline V gene, CDR1 is MNHEY and CDR2 is SMNVEV (reference sequence). This CDR3 is built from 15 residues. Germline trimming cut 7 bases from V and 8 bases from J; bases unmatched to any gene: 11. CDR3 region: CASTFSGTGNEKLFF. The CDR3 DNA sequence: TGTGCCAGCACCTTTTCCGGGACAGGGAACGAAAAACTGTTTTTT.

The chain uses TRBV21-1 and TRBJ1-4; whether TRBD1, the table's D call, matches the DNA was not checked. TRBV21-1 is a known pseudogene. The CDR3 is 16 amino acids. This CDR3 is CASSKDETVRAEKLFF. The DNA of the CDR3 is TGTGCCAGCAGCAAGGATGAGACAGTTAGAGCAGAAAAACTGTTTTTT.

The chain uses TRBV7-9 and TRBJ1-6; D remains ambiguous. This CDR3 region has 13 residues. In germline, CDR1 is SEHNR, CDR2 FQNEAQ (reference sequence). The V end lost 6 bases, the J end lost 5 bases, and 8 bases lay between the germline ends. CDR3 coding DNA: TGTGCCAGCAGAGGGCAGGATAATTCACCCCTCCACTTT. As protein: CASRGQDNSPLHF.

This chain links TRBV19 with TRBJ1-6; 10 positions match TRBD1. Germline lookup yields CDR1 LNHDA and CDR2 SQIVND (reference sequence). After removal of 4 bases from V and 7 bases from J, the junction contained 4 bases not matched to a gene. There are 15 residues in the CDR3. CDR3 in amino acids: CASSTWTGGNSPLHF. In DNA form, the CDR3 reads TGTGCCAGTAGTACCTGGACAGGGGGAAATTCACCCCTCCACTTT. Full variable domain (outside the CDR3, taken from reference TRBV19 and TRBJ1-6): DGGITQSPKYLFRKEGQNVTLSCEQNLNHDAMYWYRQDPGQGLRLIYYSQIVNDFQKGDIAEGYSVSREKKESFPLTVTSAQKNPTAFYLCASSTWTGGNSPLHFGNGTRLTVT.

The rearrangement joins TRBV30 to TRBJ1-1; a weak D match, TRBD1 (5 bases). V gave up 1 base and J gave up 3 bases, with 15 bases separating them. The CDR3 loop spans 15 amino acids. CDR1 is GTSNPN, CDR2 SVGIG, per germline (reference sequence). The CDR3 is CAWSGTRDRHTEAFF. The DNA for the CDR3 is TGTGCCTGGAGTGGAACCCGGGACCGGCACACTGAAGCTTTCTTT.

The chain joins TRBV9 to TRBJ2-7; 7 positions agree with TRBD1. The ends lost 4 bases at V and 2 bases at J; junction bases unmatched: 6. This CDR3 spans 14 amino acids. Germline V lookup: CDR1 SGDLS, CDR2 YYNGEE. Here the CDR3 DNA reads TGTGCCAGCAGCCCGCGACAGGGAGCCTACGAGCAGTACTTC. This codes for CASSPRQGAYEQYF.

V gene TRBV13 combines with J gene TRBJ1-2; D is possibly TRBD1 (5 bases). The V gene lost 2 bases and the J gene lost 2 bases, with 6 bases spanning the gap. CDR1 and CDR2 from the germline V gene are PRHDT and FYEKMQ (reference sequence). The length of the CDR3 is 13 residues. CDR3 protein: CASSLWGNYGYTF. The CDR3 DNA reads as TGTGCCAGCAGCTTATGGGGGAACTATGGCTACACCTTC.

This sequence joins TRBV4-1 and TRBJ2-5, with TRBD2 matching over 11 bases. The length of the CDR3 is 16 residues. Germline CDR1 MGHRA, CDR2 YSYEKL. V was pared by 6 bases and J by 5 bases, with 11 bases of the junction left unmatched. The CDR3 DNA follows: TGCGCCAGCAGAAGTATAGCGGGGGGGCCTTCGGAGACCCAGTACTTC. Its translation: CASRSIAGGPSETQYF.

The chain recombines TRBV3-1 (or the pseudogene TRBV3-2) with TRBJ1-3; 7 nucleotides align to TRBD1. CDR1 and CDR2 (germline): LGHDT, YNNKEL (reference sequence). With 6 bases clipped from V and 0 bases from J, the junction kept 5 bases outside the gene matches. This CDR3 contains 15 residues. As DNA, the CDR3 is TGTGCCAGCAGTCCAGGGACAGCCTCTGGAAACACCATATATTTT. It yields the protein CASSPGTASGNTIYF.

The V call is TRBV15, the J call TRBJ1-1; D is undetermined. This CDR3 has 15 residues. V was pared by 2 bases and J by 2 bases, with 12 bases between. Germline lookup yields CDR1 LNHNV and CDR2 YYDKDF (reference sequence). Here the CDR3 DNA reads TGTGCCACCAGCAGATCTACGTCCGGAAACACTGAAGCTTTCTTT. Protein sequence: CATSRSTSGNTEAFF.

The gene calls are TRBV24-1 and TRBJ1-2, with TRBD1 matching over 8 bases. Germline lookup yields CDR1 KGHDR and CDR2 SFDVKD. The length of the CDR3 is 15 residues. V lost 7 bases and J lost 3; bases outside the gene matches: 9. The CDR3: CATSPGQGLDYGYTF. The CDR3 DNA follows: TGTGCCACCAGCCCAGGACAGGGATTAGACTATGGCTACACCTTC.

The table lists this clone with a few counts. The rearrangement uses TRBV11-1 and TRBJ2-2, with 11 bases that match TRBD1. This CDR3 has 16 amino acids. Germline V gives CDR1 SGHAT, CDR2 FQDESV (reference sequence). The V segment lost 4 bases and the J segment 3 bases; nucleotides outside the gene matches: 4. Written as DNA, the CDR3 is TGTGCCAGCAGCTCGGACAGGGGGCCTGACACCGGGGAGCTGTTTTTT. Translation: CASSSDRGPDTGELFF.

This sequence joins TRBV30 and TRBJ1-2; no clear D gene. Trimming took off 0 bases at V and 5 bases at J, with 13 bases between the two ends. In germline, CDR1 is GTSNPN, CDR2 SVGIG (reference sequence). The CDR3 totals 14 residues. This CDR3 is CAWSVRLTFYGYTF. DNA of the CDR3: TGTGCCTGGAGTGTCAGGTTGACTTTTTATGGCTACACCTTC.

In this sample, this clone turned up once. The V and J genes are TRBV28 and TRBJ1-2; the D gene is possibly TRBD1 (5 bases). Trimming removed 3 bases from V and 4 bases from J, with 12 bases in between. The CDR3 consists of 14 residues. The germline CDR1 and CDR2 sequences are MDHEN and SYDVKM. Here the CDR3 DNA reads TGTGCCAGCAGTTTCGGCAGGGAAAGCTATGGCTACACCTTC. It codes for CASSFGRESYGYTF.

In this sample, this clone turned up a few times. The chain is built from TRBV2 and TRBJ1-1; D uncertain. CDR3 length: 15 residues. The germline gives CDR1 SNHLY, CDR2 FYNNEI. V lost 4 bases and J lost 3, with 15 bases in between. The chain's CDR3 is CASSVRYSRDTEAFF. CDR3 nucleotides: TGTGCCAGCAGTGTAAGATACAGTCGAGACACTGAAGCTTTCTTT.

The rearrangement joins TRBV7-9 to TRBJ1-3; D is possibly TRBD1 (5 bases). Germline V gene data show CDR1 as SEHNR and CDR2 as FQNEAQ (reference sequence). Trimming cost V 4 bases and J 2 bases, with 6 bases left between them. The CDR3 is made up of 13 amino acids. CDR3 loop: CASSWGTGNTIYF. DNA for the CDR3: TGTGCCAGCAGCTGGGGCACTGGAAACACCATATATTTT.

This chain uses TRBV3-1 (or the pseudogene TRBV3-2) with TRBJ2-7; TRBD2 matches at 11 bases. The germline V gene has CDR1 LGHDT and CDR2 YNNKEL (reference sequence). V gave up 5 bases and J gave up 4 bases; unmatched junction bases: 7. The CDR3 has 15 residues. The CDR3 sequence is CASSRGLAVDYEQYF. The CDR3 DNA reads TGTGCCAGCAGCAGGGGACTAGCGGTCGATTACGAGCAGTACTTC.

The rearrangement links TRBV3-1 (or the pseudogene TRBV3-2) to TRBJ1-1; D not certain. The CDR3 is made up of 14 amino acids. V shed 1 base and J shed 4 bases, with 10 bases lying between them. Germline-derived CDR1 and CDR2 are LGHDT and YNNKEL (reference sequence). CDR3 region: CASSQAGFATEAFF. CDR3 DNA sequence: TGTGCCAGCAGCCAAGCGGGGTTTGCCACTGAAGCTTTCTTT.

V is TRBV3-1 (or the pseudogene TRBV3-2) and J is TRBJ2-7; D possibly matches TRBD1 or TRBD2 (6 bases each). This CDR3 is 14 amino acids long. Germline CDR1 is LGHDT and CDR2 is YNNKEL (reference sequence). V lost 1 base and J lost 6, with 13 bases in between. CDR3 in DNA: TGTGCCAGCAGCCAAGGACACTCGGGGGCCGAGCAGTACTTC. Its protein product is CASSQGHSGAEQYF.

V usage is TRBV10-2 and J usage is TRBJ1-1; the D is unclear. CDR1 is WSHSY, CDR2 SAAADI, per germline. Trimming left V 7 bases short and J 3 bases short, with 12 bases between. The CDR3 contains 13 residues. The CDR3 loop is CASTPYRDTEAFF. For the CDR3, the DNA is TGCGCCAGCACGCCTTACCGGGACACTGAAGCTTTCTTT.

The chain joins TRBV11-2 to TRBJ2-1; 8 nucleotides line up with TRBD1. The V segment lost 3 bases and the J segment 8 bases; nucleotides outside the gene matches: 6. Germline assignment: CDR1 SGHAT and CDR2 FQNNGV. This CDR3 has 14 residues. CDR3 protein: CASSLDRAIHEQFF. The CDR3 coding sequence is TGTGCCAGCAGCTTGGACAGGGCGATTCATGAGCAGTTCTTC.

This chain joins TRBV27 and TRBJ1-5; tentatively, D is TRBD1 (6 bases). CDR1 is MNHEY, CDR2 SMNVEV, per germline (reference sequence). Trimming removed 2 bases from V and 3 bases from J, with 11 bases in between. The length of the CDR3 is 15 residues. The CDR3 loop reads CASSLRGAPNQPQHF. Written as DNA, the CDR3 is TGTGCCAGCAGTTTAAGGGGGGCCCCCAATCAGCCCCAGCATTTT.

The chain recombines TRBV30 with TRBJ2-1; TRBD2 matches at 14 bases. The ends lost 8 bases at V and 7 bases at J; junction bases unmatched: 7. The CDR3 contains 14 residues. Germline values: CDR1 GTSNPN, CDR2 SVGIG (reference sequence). CDR3 protein: CAGTSGGLRNEQFF. In DNA form, the CDR3 reads TGTGCCGGGACTAGCGGGGGCCTAAGGAATGAGCAGTTCTTC.

The rearrangement links TRBV6-5 to TRBJ2-3; TRBD2 matches 8 bases. V dropped 4 bases and J dropped 15; count of bases not matched to a gene: 18. The CDR3 has 15 residues. The germline V gene encodes CDR1 MNHEY and CDR2 SVGAGI. The CDR3 DNA reads TGTGCCAGCAGTTCCCCGCACTCGGGGACTAGGTTGTATTATTTT. Amino acids: CASSSPHSGTRLYYF.